This TCR beta chain was obtained from a study of CD8+CD57+ T cells in acquired aplastic anemia. As for the study in general: Quantities of DNA derived from sorted CD4+ and CD8+ cells averaged approximately 3 ug.

Trimming took 5 bases from V and 2 from J; bases not matched to a gene: 13. The germline gives CDR1 KGHDR, CDR2 SFDVKD. The CDR3 runs to 17 residues. By flow cytometry, patients selected for sequencing had shown an expansion of CD8+CD57+ cells. No therapy had been given to the patients at the time of blood sampling. Genomic DNA acted as the template from which TCR beta VDJ combination and CDR3 sequence profiling were carried out. Each CDR3 protein gets one entry after TCRdb re-called the reads with MiXCR. The table includes around 150,000 distinct CDR3 sequences, 70% to 75% detected once. Study findings and constraints: Patients and controls shared just under 30 CD8+ CDR3 sequences.

Concerning this clonotype itself: The antigen is unknown.

Sequences were obtained from sorted CD4+, CD8+, or CD8+CD57+ T cells (not recorded which) from PBMCs. The rearrangement uses TRBV24-1 and TRBJ2-5, with 7 nucleotides matching TRBD1. This receptor was obtained from a human donor with aplastic anemia. As DNA, the CDR3 is TGTGCCACCAGTGCCGGGCAAGACAGGGACCTACAAGAGACCCAGTACTTC. This gives the protein CATSAGQDRDLQETQYF.